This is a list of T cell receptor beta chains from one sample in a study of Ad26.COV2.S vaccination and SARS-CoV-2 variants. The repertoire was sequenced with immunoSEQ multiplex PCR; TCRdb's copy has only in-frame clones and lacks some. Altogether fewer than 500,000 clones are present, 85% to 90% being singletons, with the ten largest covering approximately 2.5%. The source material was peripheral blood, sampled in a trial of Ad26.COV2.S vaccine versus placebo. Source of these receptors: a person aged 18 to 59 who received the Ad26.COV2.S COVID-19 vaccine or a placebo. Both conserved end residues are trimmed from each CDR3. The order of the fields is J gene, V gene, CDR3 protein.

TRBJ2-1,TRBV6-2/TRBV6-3,ASSSGRLNEQF
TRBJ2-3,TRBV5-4,ASSLVGLGADTQY
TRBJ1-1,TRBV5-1,ASSLVGQGAPRTEAF
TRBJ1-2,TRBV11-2,ASSPTRVGGLRYGYT
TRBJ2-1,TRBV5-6,ASSLRAGGFSYNEQF
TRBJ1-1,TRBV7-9,ASSPYGVTSTEAF
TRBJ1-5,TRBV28,ASSPPGYRQPQH
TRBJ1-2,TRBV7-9,ASSEGNVGYT
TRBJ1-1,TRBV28,ASKGSGLGTEAF
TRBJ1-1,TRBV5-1,ASSFTGGQSTEAF
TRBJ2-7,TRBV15,ATSRVPGYLSYEQY
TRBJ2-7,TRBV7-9,ASSRTGGYEQY
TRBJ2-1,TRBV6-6,ASAQAGGYNEQF
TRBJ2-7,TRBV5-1,ASRVAYSSYEQY
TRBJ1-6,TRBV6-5,ASSSRPINSPLH
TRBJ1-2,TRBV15,ATSREWESYT
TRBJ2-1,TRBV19,ASSIENRAEQF
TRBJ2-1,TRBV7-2,ASSSGSGSSYNEQF
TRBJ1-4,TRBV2,ASTTEHEKLF
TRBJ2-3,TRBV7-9,ASGTFPSTDTQY
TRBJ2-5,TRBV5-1,ASSLEFGFATQY
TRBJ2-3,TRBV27,ASSFWEADTQY
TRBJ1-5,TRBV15,ATSRPDRDNQPQH
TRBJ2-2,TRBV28,ASTPPGRRAGELF
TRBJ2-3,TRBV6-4,ASSDSIADTQY
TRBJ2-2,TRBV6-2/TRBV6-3,ATSQDGRGTGELF
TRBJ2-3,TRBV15,ATRGTGEREDTQY